This T cell receptor beta chain was obtained from a study of human T cells and chemical hapten exposure. Individual cDNA molecules in this library carried unique molecular identifiers. TCRdb recomputed calls from the RACE reads with MiXCR, one row per CDR3 protein. The sample yields just over 350,000 distinct CDR3 sequences, roughly 6.3% seen once. This clonotype has at least ten counts. Its specificity is not known. The sample's time point: patch test 2, 6 weeks after DPC sensitization. Sample treatment: therapeutic diphenylcyclopropenone sensitization with weekly scalp DPC. In every case, blood was obtained before the patch test was applied. Suited to DPC and affected by alopecia, the donors ranged from 18 to 70 years old. The CDR3 consists of 14 residues. Germline CDR1 reads SGHRS; CDR2 reads YFSETQ. V was pared by 1 base and J by 4 bases, with 11 bases between. Study-wide results and caveats: While controls formed fewer of them, expanded TCRs formed significantly more large CDR3 similarity clusters.

The sequence was obtained from a young woman with alopecia areata. Some clones in this sample may be carry-over from other donors' samples. The V call is TRBV5-1, the J call TRBJ1-1; D might be TRBD1 (6 bases). The material was whole blood, obtained in connection with sensitization to the hapten diphenylcyclopropenone (DPC). The CDR3 region is CASSLTQGSTEAFF. The CDR3 coding sequence is TGCGCCAGCAGCTTGACACAGGGCAGCACTGAAGCTTTCTTT.